These 8 T cell receptor beta chains were all obtained from the same sample, sequenced in a study of blood T cell repertoires in COVID-19. TCRdb keeps only in-frame clones here, not all; method: immunoSEQ multiplex PCR. Counted here are around 170,000 clones, around 80% occurring once; the ten biggest clones make up approximately 7.7%. The source material was PBMCs or T cells enriched from blood (not recorded which). The receptor source for this set is a woman aged 50 to 60 who had recovered from COVID-19.

This clone was detected a few times. The V call is TRBV7-9, the J call TRBJ1-1; a weak D match, TRBD1 (5 bases). Germline values: CDR1 SEHNR, CDR2 FQNEAQ (reference sequence). Trimming shortened V by 4 bases and J by 1 base, and 10 bases separated the two germline ends. CDR3 length: 14 residues. CDR3 in DNA: TGTGCCAGCAGCTCTACTACAGGGAACACTGAAGCTTTCTTT. It specifies CASSSTTGNTEAFF.

J is TRBJ2-3 and V is TRBV5-1; no reliable D call. Germline-derived CDR1 and CDR2 are SGHRS and YFSETQ. The CDR3 is 13 amino acids. Trimming left V 4 bases short and J 5 bases short, with 11 bases between. The CDR3 loop is CASSLLRIDTQYF. The CDR3 nucleotides are TGCGCCAGCAGCCTACTTAGAATAGATACGCAGTATTTT.

V usage is TRBV7-2 and J usage is TRBJ2-2; 10 nucleotides agree with TRBD2. V was pared by 4 bases and J by 7 bases, with 6 bases of the junction left unmatched. The CDR3 length is 15 residues. The germline V gene encodes CDR1 SGHTA and CDR2 FQGNSA. The CDR3, as DNA: TGTGCCAGCAGCTGGACTAGCGGCGGGGGCGGGGAGCTGTTTTTT. Residues: CASSWTSGGGGELFF.

This clone was seen once. V is TRBV2 and J is TRBJ2-2; D is perhaps TRBD2 (5 bases). Trimming removed 3 bases at V and 5 bases at J, with 10 bases between. CDR1 and CDR2 (germline): SNHLY, FYNNEI. CDR3 length: 14 residues. The CDR3 region has the DNA TGTGCCAGCAGTGAGGCGGGCGGTACCGGGGAGCTGTTTTTT. Its protein is CASSEAGGTGELFF.

The rearrangement links TRBV28 to TRBJ2-1; no clear D. CDR1 and CDR2 (germline): MDHEN, SYDVKM. V was shortened by 5 bases and J by 9 bases, with 14 bases between the two germline ends. The CDR3 covers 13 residues. Here the CDR3 reads CASSVPPPGEQFF. The CDR3 nucleotides are TGTGCCAGCAGTGTACCGCCCCCAGGTGAGCAGTTCTTC.

This clone was seen just once. The J gene is TRBJ1-1, the V gene TRBV7-9; D is ambiguous. Germline V gene data show CDR1 as SEHNR and CDR2 as FQNEAQ (reference sequence). The CDR3 extends over 13 amino acids. Between the trimmed V and J ends, which lost 3 bases and 5 bases, there was a span of 10 bases. CDR3 protein: CASSLSLRTEAFF. The CDR3 coding sequence is TGTGCCAGCAGCTTGAGTTTGCGGACTGAAGCTTTCTTT. The whole variable domain, remainder taken from reference TRBV7-9 and TRBJ1-1, is DTGVSQNPRHKITKRGQNVTFRCDPISEHNRLYWYRQTLGQGPEFLTYFQNEAQLEKSRLLSDRFSAERPKGSFSTLEIQRTEQGDSAMYLCASSLSLRTEAFFGQGTRLTVV.

The genes are TRBV3-1 (or the pseudogene TRBV3-2) and TRBJ2-3, with 8 bases fitting TRBD1. V shed 2 bases and J 4 bases; nucleotides not matched to a gene: 5. The CDR3 runs to 15 residues. CDR1 is LGHDT, CDR2 YNNKEL, per germline (reference sequence). For the CDR3, the DNA is TGTGCCAGCAGCCAACAGGGGGCGCGCCCAGATACGCAGTATTTT. It encodes CASSQQGARPDTQYF.

This clone was seen more than once but under ten times. This sequence joins TRBV28 and TRBJ1-1, with 8 bases fitting TRBD1. The CDR3 spans 14 residues. Germline V lookup: CDR1 MDHEN, CDR2 SYDVKM. V shed 6 bases, J shed 5 bases, and the junction held 8 bases outside the gene matches. The DNA of the CDR3 is TGTGCCAGCAGACAGGGGGGTACTGTGACTGAAGCTTTCTTT. Protein product: CASRQGGTVTEAFF.